The sequence of this T cell receptor beta chain was determined in a study of blood T cells in healthy people across ages. A second PCR of 7 to 11 cycles used a sample-barcoded 5' primer and a J-beta primer mix. Tagging of each cDNA molecule was performed by a template-switch adaptor with 12 random nucleotides. TCRdb fed the 5' RACE reads into MiXCR, producing one record per CDR3 protein. The table shows about 830,000 distinct CDR3 sequences, with about 59% occurring only once. Deletions cut 7 bases from V and 8 bases from J, with 17 bases between. The CDR3 consists of 12 residues. CDR1 SQVTM and CDR2 ANQGSEA come from the germline V gene. Note on this clonotype: Its antigen is as yet unknown.

Per individual sample, total RNA of at least 5 micrograms was extracted. Study-wide results and caveats: A greater number of naive CD4+ cells and higher diversity distinguished long-lived donors from aged donors. TCR beta diversity correlated strongly with naive T cell percentage.

The sequenced sample consisted of blood. The sequence was obtained from a man aged 30-40 years in good health. This rearrangement joins TRBV29-1 to TRBJ1-2; D is uncertain. The CDR3: CSAPSGLKGYTF. The CDR3 nucleotides are TGCAGCGCCCCGTCCGGGTTAAAAGGCTACACCTTC.